This T cell receptor (beta chain) was documented in a study of cytomegalovirus exposure and HLA in healthy donors. The trim removed 5 bases at V and 5 bases at J, leaving 8 bases unmatched. Germline V CDR1 and CDR2: MNHEY, SMNVEV (reference sequence). This CDR3 is 15 amino acids long. The PCR used 60 Vbeta and 13 Jbeta primers. Sequencing used immunoSEQ multiplex PCR; TCRdb keeps in-frame clones, though not all of them. Here the sample spans roughly 110,000 clones, around 77% being singletons. This TCR came from a male donor in good health and CMV-seronegative. The chain carries TRBV27 and TRBJ2-1; 8 bases line up with TRBD2. Sequenced: PBMCs. CDR3 in DNA: TGTGCCAGCAGTCCGACGGGAGGGCGCCACAATGAGCAGTTCTTC. It encodes CASSPTGGRHNEQFF.